These 22 T cell receptor beta chains share one sample of origin, sequenced in a study of T cell responses to AZD1222 COVID-19 vaccine. Here immunoSEQ multiplex PCR was the method, and the copy in TCRdb shows in-frame clones only, minus some. The sample lists 120,000 or so clones, approximately 80% occurring once. Sequencing was performed on peripheral blood, taken 28 days after the second AZD1222 dose. These TCRs come from an adult who received the AZD1222 COVID-19 vaccine.

This clone was found once. V and J are TRBV24-1 and TRBJ1-4; weak D call: TRBD1 (5 bases). Deletions cut 3 bases from V and 7 bases from J, with 11 bases between. The CDR3 runs to 14 residues. Germline loops: CDR1 KGHDR, CDR2 SFDVKD. CDR3 protein: CATSDTRAGEKLFF. The CDR3 DNA reads TGTGCCACCAGTGATACCAGGGCTGGTGAAAAACTGTTTTTT.

V usage is TRBV2 and J usage is TRBJ1-4; D unclear. Germline V gives CDR1 SNHLY, CDR2 FYNNEI. V was shortened by 5 bases and J by 0 bases, with 13 bases between the two germline ends. The CDR3 contains 16 residues. CDR3 residues: CASSLRPHATNEKLFF. For the CDR3, the DNA is TGTGCCAGCAGTCTGAGGCCACATGCAACTAATGAAAAACTGTTTTTT.

This chain uses TRBV27 with TRBJ2-7; 8 bases are shared with TRBD2. Trimming at V came to 3 bases and at J to 5 bases, leaving 12 bases not matched to a gene. The CDR3 sequence is 16 residues long. From germline, CDR1 is MNHEY and CDR2 SMNVEV (reference sequence). CDR3 amino acids: CASSLGMGLGRNEQYF. CDR3 nucleotide sequence: TGTGCCAGCAGTTTGGGTATGGGACTAGGGCGTAACGAGCAGTACTTC.

The chain carries TRBV18 and TRBJ1-4; 7 bases fit TRBD1. CDR1 KGHSH and CDR2 LQKENI come from the germline V gene. This CDR3 comprises 15 residues. The V segment lost 0 bases and the J segment 5 bases; nucleotides outside the gene matches: 3. This CDR3 is CASSPPGQANEKLFF. The CDR3 nucleotides are TGTGCCAGCTCACCACCCGGACAGGCAAATGAAAAACTGTTTTTT.

The chain couples TRBV5-6 to TRBJ2-1; 8 nucleotides line up with TRBD2. This CDR3 is built from 18 residues. CDR1 SGHDT and CDR2 YYEEEE come from the germline V gene. The V and J ends lost 2 bases and 1 base, in that order; junction bases with no gene match: 11. The CDR3 protein is CASSFIAGGQVSYNEQFF. The CDR3 region has the DNA TGTGCCAGCAGCTTTATCGCGGGGGGCCAGGTATCCTACAATGAGCAGTTCTTC.

This chain connects TRBV28 to TRBJ1-5; D not certain. Trimming pared 3 bases from V and 2 bases from J, leaving 11 bases between. The CDR3 totals 15 residues. Germline CDR1 MDHEN, CDR2 SYDVKM. CDR3 residues: CASSFSGYGNQPQHF. In DNA, the CDR3 is TGTGCCAGCAGTTTTTCGGGGTATGGCAATCAGCCCCAGCATTTT.

CDR3 region: CASSLKGSGNQPQHF. The CDR3 region has the DNA TGTGCCAGCAGCTTAAAGGGGAGCGGCAATCAGCCCCAGCATTTT. V gene TRBV5-6 combines with J gene TRBJ1-5; weak D call: TRBD1 (5 bases). The CDR3 loop spans 15 amino acids. Trimming shortened V by 2 bases and J by 2 bases, and 11 bases separated the two germline ends. The germline CDR1 and CDR2 sequences are SGHDT and YYEEEE.

This clone has only one observation. The chain is built from TRBV7-2 and TRBJ2-2; possibly TRBD1 for D (6 bases). V lost 2 bases and J lost 8, with 15 bases in between. This CDR3 is built from 15 residues. Germline CDR1 is SGHTA and CDR2 is FQGNSA. Here the CDR3 reads CASSLRGKKIGELFF. CDR3 bases: TGTGCCAGCAGCTTAAGGGGGAAGAAGATAGGGGAGCTGTTTTTT.

This chain connects TRBV5-4 to TRBJ2-6; D possibly corresponds to TRBD2 (6 bases). V lost 4 bases and J lost 0, with 11 bases in between. Looked up from germline, CDR1 is SGHNT and CDR2 is YYREEE (reference sequence). The CDR3 consists of 16 residues. CDR3 loop: CASSVKGGSGANVLTF. In DNA form, the CDR3 reads TGTGCCAGCAGCGTAAAGGGAGGCTCTGGGGCCAACGTCCTGACTTTC.

V and J are TRBV12-3 or TRBV12-4 and TRBJ2-5; the D gene is possibly TRBD2 (5 bases). V lost 6 bases, J lost 12 bases, and 14 bases lay in between. The CDR3 is made up of 11 amino acids. CDR3 nucleotides: TGTGCCAGCAGCCGCCGGGGTGGGGAGTACTTC. It encodes CASSRRGGEYF.

This sequence joins TRBV2 and TRBJ1-2; 9 bases are a match to TRBD1. Germline V gene data show CDR1 as SNHLY and CDR2 as FYNNEI. Trimming took 5 bases from V and 0 from J; bases not matched to a gene: 7. CDR3 length: 16 residues. CDR3 coding DNA: TGTGCCAGCAGTTTTCCGGGACAGGGAACTAACTATGGCTACACCTTC. This codes for CASSFPGQGTNYGYTF.

Only a few counts were recorded for this clone. The rearrangement links TRBV3-1 (or the pseudogene TRBV3-2) to TRBJ1-5; 7 bases line up with TRBD1. Germline CDR1 is LGHDT and CDR2 is YNNKEL (reference sequence). V lost 3 bases and J lost 4; bases outside the gene matches: 6. This CDR3 spans 15 amino acids. DNA of the CDR3: TGTGCCAGCAGCCAGCGACAGGGTGTAAATCAGCCCCAGCATTTT. Translation gives CASSQRQGVNQPQHF.

Concerning this clone: The same CDR3 is also encoded by other DNA sequences in this sample. This rearrangement joins TRBV11-2 to TRBJ2-7; D remains ambiguous. Per the germline V gene, CDR1 is SGHAT and CDR2 is FQNNGV. V lost 6 bases and J 3 bases, leaving 3 bases between the germline ends. The CDR3 extends over 10 amino acids. Written as DNA, the CDR3 is TGTGCCAGCAGTAACTACGAGCAGTACTTC. Its translation: CASSNYEQYF.

The chain joins TRBV7-9 to TRBJ1-1; D remains ambiguous. The CDR3 consists of 12 residues. Germline V gives CDR1 SEHNR, CDR2 FQNEAQ (reference sequence). V lost 5 bases and J lost 11, with 15 bases in between. In DNA form, the CDR3 reads TGTGCCAGCAGCCTCACCAACTGGGCGGCTTTCTTT. Protein sequence: CASSLTNWAAFF.

The genes are TRBV6-5 and TRBJ2-7, with 8 bases aligning to TRBD1. J gave up 2 bases and V 4 bases, and 4 bases lay outside the gene matches. Germline-derived CDR1 and CDR2 are MNHEY and SVGAGI. The CDR3 spans 14 residues. CDR3 sequence: CASSFGQGTYEQYF. In DNA, the CDR3 is TGTGCCAGCAGTTTTGGACAGGGAACCTACGAGCAGTACTTC.

In this sample, this clone turned up a few times. The V and J genes are TRBV7-2 and TRBJ1-4, with 8 bases identical to TRBD1. J lost 2 bases, V lost 5 bases, and 7 bases had no gene match. Germline CDR1 reads SGHTA; CDR2 reads FQGNSA. The length of the CDR3 is 16 residues. This CDR3 is CASSPGQVMTNEKLFF. CDR3 coding DNA: TGTGCCAGCAGCCCGGGACAGGTCATGACTAATGAAAAACTGTTTTTT.

This clone was counted only a few times. J is TRBJ1-6 and V is TRBV28, with 9 bases aligning to TRBD1. Germline values: CDR1 MDHEN, CDR2 SYDVKM. The junction had 8 bases not matched to a gene; V was cut back by 5 bases and J by 9 bases. This CDR3 region has 15 residues. The CDR3 spells CASSPRGQGPSPLHF. The DNA for the CDR3 is TGTGCCAGCAGTCCGCGGGGACAGGGTCCTTCACCCCTCCACTTT.

This rearrangement joins TRBV9 to TRBJ1-5; 7 bases align to TRBD1. CDR3 size: 14 residues. Unmatched junction bases numbered 4, after V lost 0 bases and J lost 7 bases. Germline V gene data show CDR1 as SGDLS and CDR2 as YYNGEE. In nucleotides, the CDR3 is TGTGCCAGCAGCGTAGCAGGGGGTCTACAGCCCCAGCATTTT. It codes for CASSVAGGLQPQHF.

This clone is a singleton in its sample. CDR3 region: CASSSPSGTFNTEAFF. The CDR3 DNA is TGTGCCAGCAGTTCCCCCTCCGGGACATTTAACACTGAAGCTTTCTTT. This chain connects TRBV28 to TRBJ1-1, with D perhaps matching TRBD1 (6 bases). CDR1 and CDR2 (germline): MDHEN, SYDVKM. The CDR3 is made up of 16 amino acids. V was cut by 4 bases and J by 2 bases, with 17 bases left in between.

This clone is deemed medium-sized. The chain couples TRBV6-5 to TRBJ1-1; maybe TRBD1 (5 bases). This CDR3 comprises 12 residues. V lost 3 bases and J lost 4, with 6 bases in between. The germline gives CDR1 MNHEY, CDR2 SVGAGI. Here the CDR3 reads CASSYGGTEAFF. The CDR3 DNA sequence: TGTGCCAGCAGTTATGGGGGCACTGAAGCTTTCTTT.

This rearrangement joins TRBV14 to TRBJ1-1; 8 bases fit TRBD1. The germline CDR1 and CDR2 sequences are SGHDN and FVKESK. The CDR3 extends over 13 amino acids. The V gene end was trimmed by 5 bases and the J gene end by 3 bases; junction bases not matched to a gene: 2. The CDR3 region has the DNA TGTGCCAGCAGCAGACAGGGGTACACTGAAGCTTTCTTT. Translation: CASSRQGYTEAFF.

The CDR3 is CASRSGAGKRGYTF. The CDR3 DNA reads as TGCGCCAGCAGATCAGGGGCCGGCAAACGTGGCTACACCTTC. This sequence joins TRBV4-1 and TRBJ1-2; TRBD1 might be the D (6 bases). This CDR3 contains 14 residues. V was trimmed by 6 bases and J by 7 bases, leaving 18 bases between them. Germline assignment: CDR1 MGHRA and CDR2 YSYEKL.